The clone carrying this TCR beta chain was recorded many times. Its specificity is not known. V dropped 6 bases and J dropped 0; count of bases not matched to a gene: 15. The CDR3 runs to 18 residues. The data stem from a study of human T cells and chemical hapten exposure. At the level of the study: 2% DPC applied to an approximately 2 cm by approximately 2 cm arm area sensitized donors.

Time point: pre-sensitization, week 0. Treatment here: therapeutic diphenylcyclopropenone sensitization with weekly scalp DPC. Individual cDNA molecules each carried unique molecular identifiers attached by the library. Via MiXCR, TCRdb re-called the RACE reads, giving one row per CDR3 protein. The sample holds 300,000 to 400,000 distinct CDR3 sequences, 4.5% to 5.5% seen once. The study's findings and limits: In comparison with controls, expanded TCRs gave rise to a significantly larger number of large CDR3 similarity clusters.

Here the sequenced sample was whole blood, taken in connection with sensitization to the hapten diphenylcyclopropenone (DPC). This TCR was recovered from a woman aged 45-65 years with alopecia areata. Some clones in this sample may be carry-over from other donors' samples. V usage is TRBV12-3 or TRBV12-4 and J usage is TRBJ1-2; 8 bases fit TRBD1. The CDR3 DNA reads TGTGCCAGCAGAAGACCTTGGACAGGGACCCTGGCTAACTATGGCTACACCTTC. It specifies CASRRPWTGTLANYGYTF.